This TCR beta chain came from a study of PD-L1 blockade in urothelial cancer. Germline assignment: CDR1 SEHNR and CDR2 FQNEAQ (reference sequence). This CDR3 contains 15 residues. Deletions cut 6 bases from V and 7 bases from J, with 21 bases between. The data were produced by immunoSEQ multiplex PCR, yet TCRdb's version contains in-frame clones alone and is incomplete. Of tens of thousands of clones listed, less than 90% were seen once; the top ten hold around 2.1%. Time point reported: pretreatment peripheral blood. V is TRBV7-9 and J is TRBJ1-2; D may be TRBD1 (6 bases). The clonotype comes from a man aged 55 to 70 with urothelial cancer. This specimen was PBMCs, taken around atezolizumab (anti-PD-L1) treatment. For the CDR3, the DNA is TGTGCCAGCAGTCCCAGTGGACAGTCCTTCGGTGGCTACACCTTC. It translates to CASSPSGQSFGGYTF.